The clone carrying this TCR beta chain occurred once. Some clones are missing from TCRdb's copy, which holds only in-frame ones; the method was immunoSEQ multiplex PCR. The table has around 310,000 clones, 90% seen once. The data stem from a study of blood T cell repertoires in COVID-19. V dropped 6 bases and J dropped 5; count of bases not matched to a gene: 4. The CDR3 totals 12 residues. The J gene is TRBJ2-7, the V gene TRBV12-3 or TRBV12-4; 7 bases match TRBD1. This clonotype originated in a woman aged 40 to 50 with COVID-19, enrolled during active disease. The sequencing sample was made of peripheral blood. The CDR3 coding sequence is TGTGCCAGCAGCAAAGACAGGGACGAGCAGTACTTC. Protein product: CASSKDRDEQYF.